The 2 T cell receptor beta chains below come from one sample, sequenced in a study of tumor and adjacent non-tumor tissue in lung cancer. No cell sorting was done before RNA was extracted from the tissue. The library came from three nested PCR rounds adapted from ARM-PCR protocols. TCRdb itself ran the multiplex PCR reads through MiXCR, one entry per CDR3 protein. The sample includes more than 95,000 distinct CDR3 sequences, 66% of them seen just once. The sample taken for sequencing was lung tumor tissue. The receptors originated from a young man with non-small cell lung cancer.

The chain couples TRBV6-1 to TRBJ2-2; weak D call: TRBD2 (6 bases). The CDR3 sequence is 15 residues long. The germline gives CDR1 MNHNS, CDR2 SASEGT. The V end lost 7 bases, the J end lost 5 bases, and 17 bases lay between the germline ends. The CDR3 DNA reads as TGTGCCAGCATTAGGAAACTAGCTAGAACCGGGGAGCTGTTTTTT. This sequence encodes CASIRKLARTGELFF.

To note about this clonotype: This may arise from a read error, as a much more abundant clone is one base away. The chain uses TRBV5-5 and TRBJ1-5; D uncertain. From germline, CDR1 is SGHKS and CDR2 YYEKEE (reference sequence). This CDR3 contains 13 residues. In DNA, the CDR3 is TGTGTCAGCAGCTTGTGGAGCAATCAGCCCCAGCATTTT. As protein: CVSSLWSNQPQHF.